The 21 T cell receptor beta chains listed next were all sequenced from one sample in a study of long-term antiretroviral therapy in people with HIV. Version v3.0 of the immunoSEQ assay was performed at survey level. The assay was immunoSEQ multiplex PCR, and TCRdb's table has in-frame clones only and misses some. The data show over 30,000 clones, with around 83% seen just once and about 5.7% held by the top ten. Sample: unsorted PBMCs, taken 3.1 years after starting antiretroviral therapy. The receptor source for this set is a woman aged 50 to 60 with HIV.

V usage is TRBV7-2 and J usage is TRBJ2-3; D is possibly TRBD2 (5 bases). CDR1 is SGHTA and CDR2 is FQGNSA in the germline V gene. Trimming cost V 2 bases and J 2 bases, with 11 bases left between them. This CDR3 comprises 15 residues. The DNA for the CDR3 is TGTGCCAGCAGCTTACAACGGACTCTCACAGATACGCAGTATTTT. This translates into CASSLQRTLTDTQYF.

This clone was seen more than once but under ten times. The chain recombines TRBV7-2 with TRBJ2-5; D call uncertain. Germline lookup yields CDR1 SGHTA and CDR2 FQGNSA. This CDR3 is built from 12 residues. V lost 3 bases, J lost 3 bases, and 5 bases lay in between. CDR3 sequence: CASSLGEETQYF. The CDR3 nucleotides are TGTGCCAGCAGCTTGGGCGAAGAGACCCAGTACTTC.

The table lists this clone with a count of one. V gene TRBV30 combines with J gene TRBJ1-2; D uncertain. V was clipped by 0 bases and J by 2 bases, with 10 bases between them. This CDR3 contains 14 residues. Germline lookup yields CDR1 GTSNPN and CDR2 SVGIG (reference sequence). The DNA of the CDR3 is TGTGCCTGGAGTGTTGAGGCCGAAAACTATGGCTACACCTTC. It encodes CAWSVEAENYGYTF.

This rearrangement joins TRBV5-1 to TRBJ1-1; D unresolved. The germline V and J ends were trimmed by 3 bases and 0 bases, with 9 bases remaining between them. Germline V gene sequence: CDR1 SGHRS, CDR2 YFSETQ. The CDR3 spans 14 residues. CDR3: CASSSELLNTEAFF. In DNA form, the CDR3 reads TGCGCCAGCAGCTCCGAGCTTCTGAACACTGAAGCTTTCTTT.

The DNA of the CDR3 is TGTGCCAGCAGCCTAGCGGGGAGCTCCTACGAGCAGTACTTC. This sequence encodes CASSLAGSSYEQYF. The chain uses TRBV9 and TRBJ2-7; 9 bases map to TRBD2. The CDR3 is made up of 14 amino acids. Unmatched junction bases numbered 2, after V lost 4 bases and J lost 0 bases. Germline lookup yields CDR1 SGDLS and CDR2 YYNGEE. Combining the CDR3 with reference TRBV9 and TRBJ2-7 gives the whole variable domain DSGVTQTPKHLITATGQRVTLRCSPRSGDLSVYWYQQSLDQGLQFLIQYYNGEERAKGNILERFSAQQFPDLHSELNLSSLELGDSALYFCASSLAGSSYEQYFGPGTRLTVT.

The chain couples TRBV19 to TRBJ1-2; 9 bases map to TRBD1. V lost 5 bases and J lost 4; bases outside the gene matches: 17. CDR1 is LNHDA, CDR2 SQIVND, per germline (reference sequence). This CDR3 has 18 residues. CDR3 sequence reads: CASSGFARTGAGSYGYTF. The CDR3 DNA reads as TGTGCCAGTAGTGGTTTTGCGCGGACAGGGGCAGGCTCCTATGGCTACACCTTC.

This chain uses TRBV5-1 with TRBJ1-3; D is unclear. The CDR3 length is 14 residues. V shed 4 bases and J shed 3 bases, with 11 bases lying between them. Germline V gene data show CDR1 as SGHRS and CDR2 as YFSETQ. The chain's CDR3 is CASSVGFNGNTIYF. In DNA, the CDR3 is TGCGCCAGCAGCGTCGGCTTCAATGGAAACACCATATATTTT.

The chain has TRBV5-5 and TRBJ2-5; 7 bases fit TRBD1. The CDR3 spans 17 residues. Germline CDR1 SGHKS, CDR2 YYEKEE (reference sequence). Trimming took 4 bases from V and 2 from J; bases not matched to a gene: 14. CDR3 amino acids: CASSLSDRTTLQETQYF. The CDR3 nucleotides read TGTGCCAGCAGCCTATCGGACAGGACCACTCTTCAAGAGACCCAGTACTTC.

The chain uses TRBV6-1 and TRBJ2-5, with 8 bases aligning to TRBD2. Trimming took 7 bases from V and 2 from J; bases not matched to a gene: 9. Germline V gene sequence: CDR1 MNHNS, CDR2 SASEGT. The CDR3 contains 15 residues. This CDR3 reads CASNRAGEGQETQYF. The CDR3 DNA is TGTGCCAGCAATAGAGCGGGGGAGGGTCAAGAGACCCAGTACTTC.

The chain couples TRBV4-1 to TRBJ1-5; D possibly corresponds to TRBD1 (6 bases). V shed 0 bases and J shed 5 bases, with 11 bases lying between them. CDR1 MGHRA and CDR2 YSYEKL come from the germline V gene. This CDR3 has 15 residues. CDR3 loop: CASSQDMDSYQPQHF. CDR3 sequence (DNA): TGCGCCAGCAGCCAAGATATGGACAGTTATCAGCCCCAGCATTTT.

CDR3 region: CASSDPTRAGYGYTF. CDR3 DNA: TGTGCCAGCAGCGACCCGACAAGGGCTGGCTATGGCTACACCTTC. The chain has TRBV9 and TRBJ1-2, with D uncertain. Trimming took off 3 bases at V and 4 bases at J, with 16 bases between the two ends. CDR3 size: 15 residues. Germline assignment: CDR1 SGDLS and CDR2 YYNGEE.

This clone came up once. J is TRBJ2-3 and V is TRBV9, with D uncertain. The CDR3 extends over 15 amino acids. Germline V gene lookup returns CDR1 SGDLS and CDR2 YYNGEE. The V and J ends lost 0 bases and 0 bases respectively, with 8 bases between them. The DNA of the CDR3 is TGTGCCAGCAGCGTAGGACCAACCAGCACAGATACGCAGTATTTT. It encodes CASSVGPTSTDTQYF. Full variable domain (outside the CDR3, taken from reference TRBV9 and TRBJ2-3): DSGVTQTPKHLITATGQRVTLRCSPRSGDLSVYWYQQSLDQGLQFLIQYYNGEERAKGNILERFSAQQFPDLHSELNLSSLELGDSALYFCASSVGPTSTDTQYFGPGTRLTVL.

This clone has a single count. The chain carries TRBV4-1 and TRBJ2-4; 15 bases align to TRBD2. The CDR3 is 17 residues long. In germline, CDR1 is MGHRA, CDR2 YSYEKL. Germline trimming cut 4 bases from V and 6 bases from J; bases unmatched to any gene: 7. CDR3 nucleotides: TGCGCCAGCAGCCGGGGACTAGCGGGGGGTAGGGTAAACATTCAGTACTTC. Its protein product is CASSRGLAGGRVNIQYF.

This rearrangement joins TRBV29-1 to TRBJ1-4, with D perhaps TRBD1 (6 bases). The CDR3 has 16 residues. CDR1 and CDR2 (germline): SQVTM, ANQGSEA. V lost 6 bases to trimming and J lost 8 bases, with 25 bases between them. The CDR3 DNA follows: TGCAGCGTCATCCATCCTGGGGGGTACGGGGGCGAAAAACTGTTTTTT. It translates to CSVIHPGGYGGEKLFF.

This rearrangement joins TRBV5-1 to TRBJ1-4; the D is unclear. Germline CDR1 and CDR2: SGHRS and YFSETQ. CDR3 length: 12 residues. V was cut by 0 bases and J by 8 bases, with 5 bases left in between. CDR3 sequence: CASSLDGEKLFF. CDR3 DNA sequence: TGCGCCAGCAGCTTGGACGGGGAAAAACTGTTTTTT.

CDR3 amino acids: CASSIGTSRTDTQYF. The DNA of the CDR3 is TGTGCCAGTAGTATCGGGACTAGCCGTACAGATACGCAGTATTTT. The chain recombines TRBV19 with TRBJ2-3; 9 nucleotides align to TRBD2. V was clipped by 3 bases and J by 3 bases; unmatched bases: 4. Germline V gene lookup returns CDR1 LNHDA and CDR2 SQIVND (reference sequence). The CDR3 extends over 15 amino acids.

As to this clone: Sequence at one end of the junction differs from germline and may be a read error. The V call is TRBV27, the J call TRBJ2-7, with 9 bases aligning to TRBD1. CDR3 length: 13 residues. CDR1 and CDR2 from the germline V gene are MNHEY and SMNVEV (reference sequence). The CDR3 loop reads CASSPRQGDRYDF. Here the CDR3 DNA reads TGTGCCAGCAGTCCCCGACAGGGGGATAGGTATGACTTC.

A single count supports this clone. The CDR3 region has the DNA TGTGCCAGCAGCTTGGACGGAAACTATGGCTACACCTTC. Translated: CASSLDGNYGYTF. The chain recombines TRBV5-8 with TRBJ1-2, with unresolved D. Looked up from germline, CDR1 is SGHTS and CDR2 is YDEGEE. V dropped 0 bases and J dropped 2 bases, with 5 bases sitting between them. The CDR3 covers 13 residues.

Only a few counts were recorded for this clone. V and J are TRBV4-1 and TRBJ1-2; D unclear. The V end lost 2 bases, the J end lost 8 bases, and 12 bases lay between the germline ends. CDR3 length: 13 residues. Germline V gene data show CDR1 as MGHRA and CDR2 as YSYEKL. The CDR3 region is CASSQIGIDGYTF. Written as DNA, the CDR3 is TGCGCCAGCAGCCAAATTGGGATAGACGGCTACACCTTC.

In this sample, this clone turned up once. A read error may account for a junction end that differs from germline. The chain couples TRBV2 to TRBJ2-7; 7 nucleotides align to TRBD1. The germline V gene encodes CDR1 SNHLY and CDR2 FYNNEI. This CDR3 has 12 residues. The CDR3: CASSAGLGQVPF. The DNA of the CDR3 is TGTGCCAGCAGTGCTGGGTTAGGACAGGTCCCCTTC.

V is TRBV19 and J is TRBJ1-5; 10 nucleotides match TRBD1. Germline assignment: CDR1 LNHDA and CDR2 SQIVND (reference sequence). Trimming cost V 5 bases and J 7 bases; bases outside gene matches: 5. The CDR3 consists of 14 residues. The CDR3 DNA reads as TGTGCCAGTAGTTTGACAGGGGGCGGCCAGCCCCAGCATTTT. It is translated as CASSLTGGGQPQHF. The full variable domain, its missing parts supplied by reference TRBV19 and TRBJ1-5, is DGGITQSPKYLFRKEGQNVTLSCEQNLNHDAMYWYRQDPGQGLRLIYYSQIVNDFQKGDIAEGYSVSREKKESFPLTVTSAQKNPTAFYLCASSLTGGGQPQHFGDGTRLSIL.